These 24 T cell receptor beta chains were all obtained from the same sample, sequenced in a study of response to subunit inactivated influenza vaccine. A single record per CDR3 protein comes from TCRdb applying MiXCR to the RT-PCR reads. This table has roughly 550,000 distinct CDR3 sequences, 20% to 25% appearing once. Separately, the same data were catalogued under a study of T cells expressing NK-cell markers. That work adds: The TCR beta cDNA came from 5'RACE template switching with UMIs.

Here the sequenced sample was CD4+ T cells sorted from PBMCs, taken about 12 days after vaccination. These receptors were taken from a man in his fifties who received an inactivated influenza vaccine.

This CDR3 reads CSVVQGRTEAFF. The CDR3 DNA reads as TGCAGCGTCGTACAGGGTCGCACTGAAGCTTTCTTT. The rearrangement links TRBV29-1 to TRBJ1-1; TRBD1 might be the D (6 bases). This CDR3 is 12 amino acids long. V lost 6 bases to trimming and J lost 4 bases, with 12 bases between them. Germline V lookup: CDR1 SQVTM, CDR2 ANQGSEA.

The chain combines TRBV5-1 with TRBJ2-5; 7 bases are a match to TRBD1. Germline V gene lookup returns CDR1 SGHRS and CDR2 YFSETQ. The CDR3 loop spans 17 amino acids. Trimming at V came to 1 base and at J to 4 bases, leaving 13 bases not matched to a gene. Written as DNA, the CDR3 is TGCGCCAGCAGCTTGCAACTTACAGGGGAAGGGGGAGAGACCCAGTACTTC. As protein: CASSLQLTGEGGETQYF.

The chain uses TRBV28 and TRBJ2-2, with unresolved D. Germline CDR1 reads MDHEN; CDR2 reads SYDVKM. V lost 5 bases and J lost 7, with 20 bases in between. CDR3 length: 16 amino acids. The CDR3: CASSTRIFGGHGELFF. The CDR3, as DNA: TGTGCCAGCAGTACCCGGATTTTTGGCGGCCACGGGGAGCTGTTTTTT.

In its sample, this clonotype was seen a few times. The chain joins TRBV12-3 or TRBV12-4 to TRBJ2-2, with D maybe TRBD1 (5 bases). The V end lost 11 bases, the J end lost 3 bases, and 19 bases lay between the germline ends. The CDR3 is 15 amino acids. The CDR3 loop is CAAGRASIDTGELFF. CDR3 bases: TGTGCCGCCGGCAGGGCCAGCATAGACACCGGGGAGCTGTTTTTT.

This chain joins TRBV20-1 and TRBJ2-4; a possible D gene is TRBD1 (5 bases). The germline gives CDR1 DFQATT, CDR2 SNEGSKA (reference sequence). V lost 6 bases to trimming and J lost 1 base, with 16 bases between them. There are 15 residues in the CDR3. CDR3 nucleotide sequence: TGCAGTGCGAGACCCACAGGTCGGGCCAAAAACATTCAGTACTTC. Translation: CSARPTGRAKNIQYF.

The chain combines TRBV7-2 with TRBJ2-3, with 9 bases aligning to TRBD2. The CDR3 runs 16 residues. The V segment lost 1 base and the J segment 3 bases; nucleotides outside the gene matches: 5. The V gene's germline CDR1 is SGHTA and CDR2 FQGNSA. CDR3 coding DNA: TGTGCCAGCAGCTTAGTAAGACTAGCGGTTACAGATACGCAGTATTTT. Residues: CASSLVRLAVTDTQYF. The variable domain in full, with the rest retrieved from reference TRBV7-2 and TRBJ2-3, is GAGVSQSPSNKVTEKGKDVELRCDPISGHTALYWYRQSLGQGLEFLIYFQGNSAPDKSGLPSDRFSAERTGGSVSTLTIQRTQQEDSAVYLCASSLVRLAVTDTQYFGPGTRLTVL.

In this sample, this clonotype turned up a few times. This chain connects TRBV11-2 to TRBJ2-7; TRBD2 is a possible D gene (5 bases). The germline gives CDR1 SGHAT, CDR2 FQNNGV. V shed 8 bases and J shed 6 bases, with 14 bases lying between them. The CDR3 is 12 residues long. CDR3 protein: CASSGKYGEQYF. The CDR3 region has the DNA TGTGCCAGCTCGGGGAAGTACGGCGAGCAGTACTTC.

Only a few counts were recorded for this clonotype. The V and J genes are TRBV12-3 or TRBV12-4 and TRBJ2-1; tentatively, D is TRBD2 (5 bases). Deletions cut 6 bases from V and 0 bases from J, with 12 bases between. The CDR3 extends over 15 amino acids. The chain's CDR3 is CASSRVTSSYNEQFF. CDR3 bases: TGTGCCAGCAGCCGCGTAACTAGCTCCTACAATGAGCAGTTCTTC.

The rearrangement links TRBV29-1 to TRBJ2-5; 12 bases match TRBD2. Germline CDR1 and CDR2: SQVTM and ANQGSEA. Trimming removed 7 bases from V and 0 bases from J; junction bases left unmatched: 9. The CDR3 has 16 residues. CDR3 protein: CSAKTSGRTYQETQYF. The DNA of the CDR3 is TGCAGCGCTAAAACTAGCGGGAGGACGTACCAAGAGACCCAGTACTTC. Based on the CDR3 plus reference TRBV29-1 and TRBJ2-5, the full variable domain is SAVISQKPSRDICQRGTSLTIQCQVDSQVTMMFWYRQQPGQSLTLIATANQGSEATYESGFVIDKFPISRPNLTFSTLTVSNMSPEDSSIYLCSAKTSGRTYQETQYFGPGTRLLVL.

This clonotype has a count of ten or more. This rearrangement joins TRBV29-1 to TRBJ2-7, with D hard to call. The CDR3 contains 11 residues. Trimming took off 0 bases at V and 3 bases at J, with 3 bases between the two ends. The germline V gene encodes CDR1 SQVTM and CDR2 ANQGSEA. CDR3 DNA sequence: TGCAGCGTTGAAGACAGCTACGAGCAGTACTTC. Protein sequence: CSVEDSYEQYF.

The V gene is TRBV6-2 or TRBV6-3, the J gene TRBJ1-1, with TRBD1 identical over 10 bases. V lost 6 bases, J lost 4 bases, and 5 bases stayed unmatched. CDR1 and CDR2 from the germline V gene are MNHEY and SVGEGT. This CDR3 contains 14 residues. The CDR3 coding sequence is TGTGCCAGCAGGGATGACAGGGGGCCCACTGAAGCTTTCTTT. Its translation: CASRDDRGPTEAFF.

This chain uses TRBV9 with TRBJ2-1, with D possibly being TRBD1 (5 bases). V was clipped by 2 bases and J by 3 bases, with 15 bases between them. CDR3 length: 16 amino acids. Germline CDR1 SGDLS, CDR2 YYNGEE. DNA of the CDR3: TGTGCCAGCAGCGTCCACGACAGCCGGGTCTACAATGAGCAGTTCTTC. Encoded protein: CASSVHDSRVYNEQFF.

The V call is TRBV29-1, the J call TRBJ1-2; D uncertain. There are 14 residues in the CDR3. Trimming took off 7 bases at V and 4 bases at J, with 19 bases between the two ends. Germline CDR1 reads SQVTM; CDR2 reads ANQGSEA. CDR3 DNA sequence: TGCAGCGCCGCATCCCCCGGGATAGGCTATGGCTACACCTTC. This sequence encodes CSAASPGIGYGYTF.

The chain couples TRBV7-8 to TRBJ2-7; 7 positions agree with TRBD1. V dropped 1 base and J dropped 3; count of bases not matched to a gene: 6. Germline values: CDR1 SGHVS, CDR2 FQNEAQ. CDR3 length: 15 amino acids. The CDR3 DNA is TGTGCCAGCAGCTTAGATCCAGGGGGAGACTACGAGCAGTACTTC. It codes for CASSLDPGGDYEQYF.

V is TRBV7-8 and J is TRBJ1-4; D not certain. This CDR3 is built from 14 residues. V was pared by 6 bases and J by 4 bases, with 12 bases between. From germline, CDR1 is SGHVS and CDR2 FQNEAQ. CDR3 in DNA: TGTGCCAGCAGTCAGCGGGAGTTTAATGAAAAACTGTTTTTT. This gives the protein CASSQREFNEKLFF.

This sequence joins TRBV10-3 and TRBJ2-7; a weak D match, TRBD1 (7 bases). The V and J ends lost 3 bases and 5 bases respectively, with 11 bases between them. CDR1 is ENHRY, CDR2 SYGVKD, per germline. This CDR3 has 13 amino acids. The CDR3 bases are TGTGCCATCAGTGACAGGGGGGTGCACGAGCAGTACTTC. Encoded protein: CAISDRGVHEQYF.

In this sample, this clonotype turned up a few times. The gene calls are TRBV5-1 and TRBJ2-3, with D possibly matching TRBD1 (6 bases). This CDR3 has 16 amino acids. The germline V and J ends were trimmed by 0 bases and 4 bases, with 15 bases remaining between them. Germline V gene lookup returns CDR1 SGHRS and CDR2 YFSETQ. DNA for the CDR3: TGCGCCAGCAGCTTGGAGGTGGGGGCAGTAGCAGATACGCAGTATTTT. It is translated as CASSLEVGAVADTQYF.

CDR3 DNA sequence: TGTGCCAGCAGCGTCAGTCCGCGGACAGGGGGACTGGCCTATGGCTACACCTTC. Its protein product is CASSVSPRTGGLAYGYTF. The J gene is TRBJ1-2, the V gene TRBV9, with 10 bases matching TRBD1. The CDR3 has 18 amino acids. Looked up from germline, CDR1 is SGDLS and CDR2 is YYNGEE. The V and J ends lost 2 bases and 4 bases, in that order; junction bases with no gene match: 14. The full variable domain, with the rest looked up from reference TRBV9 and TRBJ1-2, is DSGVTQTPKHLITATGQRVTLRCSPRSGDLSVYWYQQSLDQGLQFLIQYYNGEERAKGNILERFSAQQFPDLHSELNLSSLELGDSALYFCASSVSPRTGGLAYGYTFGSGTRLTVV.

The V gene is TRBV20-1, the J gene TRBJ2-7; D may match TRBD1 or TRBD2 (5 bases each). With 3 bases removed from V and 0 bases from J, the gap between germline ends came to 15 bases. This CDR3 contains 15 residues. Germline V CDR1 and CDR2: DFQATT, SNEGSKA (reference sequence). The CDR3: CSASRGSSSSYEQYF. The CDR3, as DNA: TGCAGTGCTAGCCGGGGCAGTTCTAGCTCCTACGAGCAGTACTTC.

This clonotype turned up a few times. V usage is TRBV28 and J usage is TRBJ2-1; 11 nucleotides match TRBD1. After removal of 6 bases from V and 8 bases from J, the junction contained 9 bases not matched to a gene. CDR3 length: 15 amino acids. Germline V gene lookup returns CDR1 MDHEN and CDR2 SYDVKM. CDR3 loop: CASSTGTGGSYEQFF. CDR3 nucleotides: TGTGCCAGCAGCACCGGGACAGGGGGATCCTATGAGCAGTTCTTC.

Ten or more counts support this clonotype. CDR3 amino acids: CASAWAGAKGQFF. CDR3 bases: TGTGCCAGTGCGTGGGCCGGGGCTAAGGGGCAGTTCTTC. This chain joins TRBV12-3 or TRBV12-4 and TRBJ2-1; the D gene could be TRBD1 or TRBD2 (5 bases each). This CDR3 has 13 amino acids. The V and J ends lost 9 bases and 12 bases respectively, with 21 bases between them.

This clonotype was detected only a few times. The CDR3 region has the DNA TGTGCCAGCAGCTTACCCTCCGGGACAGGGGGCGCAGATACGCAGTATTTT. Residues: CASSLPSGTGGADTQYF. The V call is TRBV7-2, the J call TRBJ2-3, with 12 bases aligning to TRBD1. The germline V gene has CDR1 SGHTA and CDR2 FQGNSA. The CDR3 spans 17 residues. V was clipped by 2 bases and J by 4 bases; unmatched bases: 7. Looking up the rest from reference TRBV7-2 and TRBJ2-3 gives the full variable domain: GAGVSQSPSNKVTEKGKDVELRCDPISGHTALYWYRQSLGQGLEFLIYFQGNSAPDKSGLPSDRFSAERTGGSVSTLTIQRTQQEDSAVYLCASSLPSGTGGADTQYFGPGTRLTVL.

In this sample, this clonotype turned up many times. The rearrangement joins TRBV20-1 to TRBJ1-1; D is unclear. V lost 6 bases and J lost 5, with 16 bases in between. The CDR3 extends over 13 amino acids. CDR1 and CDR2 (germline): DFQATT, SNEGSKA (reference sequence). For the CDR3, the DNA is TGCAGTGCCCTGCACGCCCTGGGGACTGAAGCTTTCTTT. It specifies CSALHALGTEAFF.

V is TRBV5-6 and J is TRBJ2-1; the match to TRBD2 covers 11 bases. After removal of 2 bases from V and 4 bases from J, the junction contained 5 bases not matched to a gene. There are 16 residues in the CDR3. CDR1 is SGHDT, CDR2 YYEEEE, per germline. In nucleotides, the CDR3 is TGTGCCAGCAGCTTCCCGGGACTAGCGGTTTACAATGAGCAGTTCTTC. Its protein is CASSFPGLAVYNEQFF.